This T cell receptor (beta chain) came from a study of OX40 agonist ivuxolimab in advanced cancers. V was shortened by 6 bases and J by 6 bases, with 17 bases between the two germline ends. The CDR3 runs to 14 residues. The germline gives CDR1 MDHEN, CDR2 SYDVKM. This clone was picked up one time. Profiled with immunoSEQ multiplex PCR; TCRdb holds only in-frame clones, not every one. The profile shows 45,000 to 65,000 clones, 75% to 90% of them singletons. The chain carries TRBV28 and TRBJ1-1; D is unresolved. The sample here was CD4+ or CD8+ T cells sorted from blood, taken in a trial of the OX40 agonist ivuxolimab. The TCR was taken from an adult with an advanced solid tumor such as melanoma, head and neck, liver or kidney cancer. CDR3 sequence (DNA): TGTGCCAGCAGCTTTGCCCCGGCTGGGGCTGAAGCTTTCTTT. It translates to CASSFAPAGAEAFF.